Listed below are T cell receptor beta chains from one sample, sequenced in a study of T-cell reconstitution after alpha-beta-depleted transplantation in children. TCRdb used MiXCR to reprocess the PCR reads, holding one entry per CDR3 protein. The table has around 440,000 distinct CDR3 sequences, 15% to 20% seen once. Sequenced material: PBMCs, mostly from graft donor cells, taken 360 days after TCRalphabeta/CD19-depleted stem cell transplant. The receptor set was obtained from a boy less than two years old who had a stem cell transplant for Wiskott-Aldrich syndrome, so the T cells may come from the graft donor. The CDR3 runs from the conserved cysteine through the conserved F or W. D genes are given only for firm matches. A row's size may be missing; if present it is once, few, many or a size class.

>TRBJ2-3|TRBV7-9|NA|TRBD1
TGTGCCAGCAGCTTAATACAGGGGGTATCAGATACGCAGTATTTT
CASSLIQGVSDTQYF
>TRBJ2-7|TRBV29-1|few|NA
TGCAGCGTTGAGTCCTTCAGGGGCGCAGTGCAGTACTTC
CSVESFRGAVQYF
>TRBJ2-2|TRBV5-1|NA|TRBD1
TGCGCCAGCAGCCCCGGGACAGGGCACACCGGGGAGCTGTTTTTT
CASSPGTGHTGELFF
>TRBJ2-1|TRBV10-3|NA|NA
TGTGCCATCAGTGATCGGGACGGCTACAATGAGCAGTTCTTC
CAISDRDGYNEQFF
>TRBJ2-1|TRBV28|few|TRBD2
TGTGCCTCCTGGAGTAGCGGGATTTACAATGAGCAGTTCTTC
CASWSSGIYNEQFF
>TRBJ2-3|TRBV6-1|NA|TRBD1
TGTGCCAGCAGTACAGAAGGGGGCGCCGGCACAGATACGCAGTATTTT
CASSTEGGAGTDTQYF
>TRBJ2-4|TRBV12-3/TRBV12-4|few|NA
TGTGCCAGCACCATTTCGGAGGGAAAGGGCAGCAAAAACATTCAGTACTTC
CASTISEGKGSKNIQYF
>TRBJ2-2|TRBV4-1|many|NA
TGCGCCAGCAGCCAGGCTGACACCTACACCGGGGAGCTGTTTTTT
CASSQADTYTGELFF
>TRBJ2-5|TRBV28|NA|NA
TGTGCCACCACCCCGGGGGAGACCCAGTACTTC
CATTPGETQYF
>TRBJ2-7|TRBV10-3|NA|NA
TGTGCCATCAGTGATGGGCTAATATACGAGCAGTACTTC
CAISDGLIYEQYF
>TRBJ2-7|TRBV20-1|NA|NA
TGCAGTGCTAGAGCTGGTTCCGGGGCCGAGCAGTACTTC
CSARAGSGAEQYF
>TRBJ1-6|TRBV10-3|few|NA
TGTGCCATCACCTCCTACCCCTCAACAGGGTCACCCCTCCACTTT
CAITSYPSTGSPLHF
>TRBJ2-1|TRBV3-1|NA|TRBD2
TGTGCCAGCAGCCAAGTAGCGGGGTTCCTCTACAATGAGCAGTTCTTC
CASSQVAGFLYNEQFF
>TRBJ2-3|TRBV29-1|NA|NA
TGCAGCGTTGTGAGAGCGGTCACAGATACGCAGTATTTT
CSVVRAVTDTQYF
>TRBJ2-3|TRBV4-2|NA|NA
TGTGCCATCAGCCCACGACCAGGCGATACGCAGTATTTT
CAISPRPGDTQYF
>TRBJ1-5|TRBV10-3|NA|NA
TGTGCCATCAGTGAGTCGAAGGACACCCAGCCCCAGCATTTT
CAISESKDTQPQHF
>TRBJ2-2|TRBV30|NA|NA
TGTGCCTGGAGTGTAAGTCGGACCGGGGAGCTGTTTTTT
CAWSVSRTGELFF
>TRBJ2-7|TRBV11-2|few|TRBD2
TGTGCCAGCAGCTTAATGGCCACTAGCGGGTCCTACGAGCAGTACTTC
CASSLMATSGSYEQYF
>TRBJ1-5|TRBV5-4|NA|NA
TGTGCCAGCAGCTTGGCGGACTATAGCAATCAGCCCCAGCATTTT
CASSLADYSNQPQHF
>TRBJ2-7|TRBV7-2|few|NA
TGTGCCAGCAGCCGACGGTGGACTTTATCCTACGAGCAGTACTTC
CASSRRWTLSYEQYF
>TRBJ2-1|TRBV11-2|NA|NA
TGTGCCAGCACCCAGGGGCTACGCTCCTACAATGAGCAGTTCTTC
CASTQGLRSYNEQFF
>TRBJ2-1|TRBV12-3/TRBV12-4|NA|NA
TGTGCCAGCAGTTTAGCGGGGTCTGGTAATGAGCAGTTCTTC
CASSLAGSGNEQFF